These T cell receptor beta chains were read from a single sample in a study of T-cell reconstitution after alpha-beta-depleted transplantation in children. TCRdb fed the PCR reads into MiXCR, producing one record per CDR3 protein. The data hold 500,000 to 600,000 distinct CDR3 sequences, with 30% to 35% observed a single time. This specimen was PBMCs from the stem cell graft donor, taken from the stem cell graft. The receptor source for this set is a human donor who donated a stem cell graft to a child with aplastic anemia. The CDR3 runs from the conserved cysteine through the conserved F or W. Fields, in order: V gene, J gene, D gene, clone size, CDR3 length, CDR3 protein, CDR3 DNA. D genes are given only for firm matches. The size entry is marked missing in some rows and otherwise reads once, few, many or a size class.

TRBV7-2	TRBJ1-2	.	.	14	CASSSSQGVLGYTF	TGTGCCAGCAGCTCGAGTCAAGGGGTATTAGGCTACACCTTC
TRBV20-1	TRBJ2-6	.	.	17	CSARGTGRVSGANVLTF	TGCAGTGCTAGGGGGACGGGAAGAGTCTCTGGGGCCAACGTCCTGACTTTC
TRBV6-2/TRBV6-3	TRBJ1-4	TRBD1	.	14	CASSNDRGGEKLFF	TGTGCCAGCAGCAACGACAGGGGCGGGGAAAAACTGTTTTTT
TRBV15	TRBJ2-3	.	few	16	CATSALVAEWIDTQYF	TGTGCCACCAGCGCCCTAGTAGCTGAATGGATTGATACGCAGTATTTT
TRBV7-2	TRBJ2-7	.	few	14	CASRAGPSSYEQYF	TGTGCCAGCAGGGCCGGGCCGAGCTCCTACGAGCAGTACTTC
TRBV20-1	TRBJ2-1	TRBD2	.	14	CSALAGVFYNEQFF	TGCAGTGCTTTAGCGGGAGTTTTCTACAATGAGCAGTTCTTC
TRBV30	TRBJ1-2	.	once	13	CAWTGTDNYGYTF	TGTGCCTGGACTGGGACGGATAACTATGGCTACACCTTC
TRBV12-3/TRBV12-4	TRBJ2-4	.	few	13	CASTPRTLGLQYF	TGTGCCAGCACCCCTAGGACGTTGGGGCTTCAGTACTTC
TRBV29-1	TRBJ2-1	TRBD2	many	17	CSVEPTGLAMSYNEQFF	TGCAGCGTTGAGCCTACGGGACTAGCGATGTCTTACAATGAGCAGTTCTTC
TRBV5-1	TRBJ2-1	.	many	12	CASSSGSNEQFF	TGCGCCAGCAGCTCTGGAAGCAATGAGCAGTTCTTC
TRBV7-8	TRBJ2-2	.	few	16	CASSLVSVTTTGELFF	TGTGCCAGCAGCTTAGTTTCGGTAACAACGACCGGGGAGCTGTTTTTT
TRBV6-6	TRBJ2-5	.	.	12	CASRGGMETQYF	TGTGCCAGCAGGGGCGGGATGGAGACCCAGTACTTC
TRBV18	TRBJ2-4	.	.	17	CASSPEGGYLAKNIQYF	TGTGCCAGCTCACCAGAGGGCGGTTACCTAGCCAAAAACATTCAGTACTTC
TRBV5-1	TRBJ2-7	.	.	14	CASSYPTDSYEQYF	TGCGCCAGCAGCTACCCGACTGATTCCTACGAGCAGTACTTC
TRBV7-8	TRBJ1-2	TRBD1	.	16	CASSLRDRAANYGYTF	TGTGCCAGCAGCTTGAGAGACAGGGCCGCTAACTATGGCTACACCTTC
TRBV25-1	TRBJ1-2	.	.	14	CASSEPGYIDGYTF	TGTGCCAGCAGTGAACCGGGGTATATTGATGGCTACACCTTC
TRBV9	TRBJ2-1	.	few	17	CASSPEGGAPSTREQFF	TGTGCCAGCAGCCCGGAGGGGGGAGCACCCAGTACGCGTGAGCAGTTCTTC
TRBV6-1	TRBJ2-2	.	.	16	CASRSPGQLGTGELFF	TGTGCCAGCAGATCACCCGGACAGTTGGGCACCGGGGAGCTGTTTTTT
TRBV7-6	TRBJ1-1	TRBD1	.	15	CASSTTGSKDTEAFF	TGTGCCAGCAGCACGACAGGGAGCAAGGACACTGAAGCTTTCTTT
TRBV18	TRBJ1-2	.	few	17	CASSRISQGSTNYGYTF	TGTGCCAGCTCAAGGATATCGCAGGGGAGCACTAACTATGGCTACACCTTC
TRBV20-1	TRBJ1-2	.	.	10	CSALILGYTF	TGCAGTGCCCTCATACTGGGCTACACCTTC
TRBV11-3	TRBJ2-1	.	.	15	CASSPDWTGYNEQFF	TGTGCCAGCAGCCCCGATTGGACGGGTTACAATGAGCAGTTCTTC
TRBV12-3/TRBV12-4	TRBJ2-1	.	many	13	CASRALEYNEQFF	TGTGCCAGCAGGGCTTTGGAGTACAATGAGCAGTTCTTC
TRBV7-2	TRBJ1-6	.	few	13	CASSREYNSPLHF	TGTGCCAGCAGCCGAGAGTATAATTCACCCCTCCACTTT
TRBV18	TRBJ2-3	.	few	14	CASSPPGNTDTQYF	TGTGCCAGCTCACCACCGGGCAACACAGATACGCAGTATTTT
TRBV20-1	TRBJ1-1	.	few	15	CSARVQGSGNTEAFF	TGCAGTGCTAGAGTCCAGGGGTCGGGGAACACTGAAGCTTTCTTT
TRBV18	TRBJ1-4	.	.	13	CASSQGRNEKLFF	TGTGCCAGCTCACAGGGACGCAATGAAAAACTGTTTTTT
TRBV10-3	TRBJ2-7	.	.	16	CAISGSWGQGGGEQYF	TGTGCCATCAGTGGTTCCTGGGGTCAAGGAGGTGGCGAGCAGTACTTC
TRBV6-1	TRBJ2-1	.	.	13	CASSDFGIREQFF	TGTGCCAGCAGTGATTTTGGGATCCGGGAGCAGTTCTTC
TRBV5-5	TRBJ2-1	TRBD2	many	15	CASSLLAGKHNEQFF	TGTGCCAGCAGCTTGTTAGCGGGAAAACACAATGAGCAGTTCTTC
TRBV20-1	TRBJ1-5	.	few	11	CSARDPSTQHF	TGCAGTGCTAGAGATCCATCGACCCAGCATTTT
TRBV12-3/TRBV12-4	TRBJ2-2	.	many	13	CASSFFSTGELFF	TGTGCCAGCAGTTTTTTCAGCACCGGGGAGCTGTTTTTT
TRBV2	TRBJ2-4	TRBD1	.	14	CASSGYRGKNIQYF	TGTGCCAGCAGTGGGTACAGGGGGAAAAACATTCAGTACTTC
TRBV7-2	TRBJ2-5	.	few	15	CASSGGTPVGMTQYF	TGTGCCAGCAGCGGCGGGACTCCGGTGGGGATGACCCAGTACTTC
TRBV18	TRBJ2-7	.	.	13	CASSSRTSYEQYF	TGTGCCAGCTCAAGTCGGACATCCTACGAGCAGTACTTC
TRBV7-9	TRBJ2-7	.	once	13	CASSFQTTGEQYF	TGTGCCAGCAGCTTTCAAACCACCGGCGAGCAGTACTTC
TRBV9	TRBJ2-3	TRBD1	.	15	CASSPETGLTDTQYF	TGTGCCAGCAGCCCCGAGACAGGGTTGACAGATACGCAGTATTTT
TRBV12-3/TRBV12-4	TRBJ2-1	.	.	16	CASGQGSGLSYNEQFF	TGTGCCAGCGGGCAGGGAAGCGGCCTCTCCTACAATGAGCAGTTCTTC
TRBV5-1	TRBJ2-2	.	few	15	CASSLNRRQGGELFF	TGCGCCAGCAGCTTGAACCGGCGGCAGGGCGGGGAGCTGTTTTTT
TRBV6-5	TRBJ1-5	.	.	13	CASSRLEGQPQHF	TGTGCCAGCAGCCGTTTAGAAGGTCAGCCCCAGCATTTT
TRBV20-1	TRBJ1-1	.	.	13	CSARDGRNTEAFF	TGCAGTGCTAGAGATGGGAGAAACACTGAAGCTTTCTTT
TRBV29-1	TRBJ1-1	.	many	15	CSVEAPGLQNTEAFF	TGCAGCGTTGAGGCTCCGGGACTCCAGAACACTGAAGCTTTCTTT
TRBV5-6	TRBJ1-1	.	.	16	CASRRSGGTVNTEAFF	TGTGCCAGCAGGCGAAGCGGGGGGACGGTGAACACTGAAGCTTTCTTT
TRBV29-1	TRBJ2-1	.	.	14	CSVDLKASYNEQFF	TGCAGCGTTGATTTGAAAGCCTCCTACAATGAGCAGTTCTTC
TRBV30	TRBJ2-3	TRBD2	.	19	CAWSVPGLAGVGSTDTQYF	TGTGCCTGGAGTGTACCCGGACTAGCGGGAGTAGGGAGCACAGATACGCAGTATTTT
TRBV20-1	TRBJ1-2	.	few	13	CSAKGGGNYGYTF	TGCAGTGCCAAGGGGGGGGGTAACTATGGCTACACCTTC
TRBV6-5	TRBJ2-3	.	few	14	CASSSPGITDTQYF	TGTGCCAGCAGTTCCCCGGGGATCACAGATACGCAGTATTTT
TRBV15	TRBJ1-5	TRBD1	.	17	CATSSRQGALRNQPQHF	TGTGCCACCAGCAGTAGACAGGGGGCATTAAGGAATCAGCCCCAGCATTTT